What follows describes a single T cell receptor (beta chain). No antigen is known for it. Data came from immunoSEQ multiplex PCR; TCRdb stores just in-frame clones and leaves some out. The sample lists 30,000 to 45,000 clones; approximately 89% were seen once. Losses at the gene ends were 3 bases for V and 0 bases for J; bases not matched to a gene: 16. Germline-derived CDR1 and CDR2 are ENHRY and SYGVKD. This CDR3 contains 19 residues. This sample stems from a study of T cell clonotyping in hematopoietic cell transplantation. General study findings and limits: At the given depth, recipient repertoires were over 95% de novo clonotypes.

The sequence came from a woman in her thirties or forties in good health. Some clones in this sample may be carry-over from other donors' samples. This chain joins TRBV10-3 and TRBJ2-7, with 8 bases identical to TRBD2. Sequences were obtained from peripheral blood mononuclear cells. CDR3 in amino acids: CAISDPQGISGGSSYEQYF. The CDR3 DNA reads TGTGCCATCAGTGATCCGCAGGGTATCAGCGGGGGAAGCTCCTACGAGCAGTACTTC.